This T cell receptor beta chain was retrieved from a study of shared clonotypes between healthy human individuals. TCRdb's table, derived via immunoSEQ multiplex PCR, lists solely in-frame clones and lacks some. This sample has 2 million to 3 million clones; more than 85% occur once, and the top ten carry 0.35% to 0.45%. The CDR3 sequence is 15 residues long. In germline, CDR1 is MNHEY, CDR2 SVGAGI. V lost 6 bases, J lost 0 bases, and 15 bases lay in between. The gene calls are TRBV6-5 and TRBJ2-7, with D unclear. The receptor was isolated from a man in his late teens or twenties in good health. Some clones in this sample may be carry-over from other donors' samples. Sequenced material: naive CD4+ T cells from PBMCs. As to subset: CD45RA+ positively selected. CDR3 in DNA: TGTGCCAGCAGCCTTACCATGAAGAGCTCCTACGAGCAGTACTTC. This encodes CASSLTMKSSYEQYF.